The T cell receptor (beta chain) described here comes from a study of immune cell composition in non-small cell lung cancer (dated by TCRdb to about 2017). About the investigation overall: Histologic subtype was assigned using H&E plus p63, CK5, Napsin A and TTF-1 immunohistochemistry, mainly lung adenocarcinoma or squamous cell carcinoma. TCR-beta sequencing from Adaptive Biotechnologies was done on around 34 paired sets of NSCLC tumour and non-adjacent lung specimens and on 20 to 30 tumour-only specimens. For supplementary cohort #1, made up of around eleven lung adenocarcinoma cases, paired tumour/lung TCR-beta sequencing was done and TIL populations were generated so that tumour reactivity could be assessed. A few tumour specimens that had TCR-beta data belonged to rare histological subtypes and were left out of the subtype comparisons. Beyond this particular receptor, the publication reports: Compared with lung adenocarcinoma tumours, lung squamous cell carcinoma showed significantly higher Top 10 clone scores and productive clonality. Tumour-associated clones >0.5% occurred in nearly half of NSCLC cases: about 30% of adenocarcinomas versus around 79% of squamous carcinomas. Smoking pack-years did not significantly correlate with tumour TCR-beta clonality. Across around nine adenocarcinoma cases, TIL tumour reactivity correlated strongly with maximal tumour-associated clone frequency but not with overall clonality. Only about 9 cases were included in the reactivity cohort, and sequence sharing between tumour-reactive clones and the dominant in vivo tumour-associated clones was not shown.

From frozen aliquots of unsorted single-cell suspensions, genomic DNA was isolated using the QIAamp DNA kit. Surgically resected non-small cell lung cancer tissue was used for the tumour samples. Tissues were received within 2 hours of resection and processed immediately into single-cell suspensions. Tissue was broken up mechanically, digested enzymatically with DNase I, collagenase I and hyaluronidase for around 30 minutes at 37 degrees C, and then filtered and RBC-lysed. For this clone: Its cognate antigen has yet to be identified. Base qualities are missing; no much larger clone stands one base away.

A two-step multiplex PCR amplified TCR-beta CDR3 regions from genomic DNA, and the second step of the PCR added Illumina-compatible adaptors. TCR-beta immunosequencing was carried out on an Illumina platform through the commercial immunoSEQ service. Per the original workflow: Two measures summarised the repertoires: productive clonality, and Top 10 Clones, meaning the percentage of T-cell templates coming from the ten most frequent sequences. Productive clonality ranged from 0 to 1, with 1 indicating a monoclonal population. Sequences comprising at least 0.1% of tumour T-cell templates but absent from matched non-adjacent lung were defined as tumour-associated clones and were identified via log10 scatter plots. Analyses were done in GraphPad Prism7 and R, with Student's t-tests for two-group comparisons, ANOVA for stages, and linear regression for relationships. TCRdb took this table from immuneACCESS and kept in-frame rearrangements with V and J called. Such tables lack part of the clones; where checked against another copy, unresolved V genes explain under half of the gap, and the rest is unexplained. That table supplies the V and J calls and clone size; D and trimming were determined from the DNA. Here the sample has fewer than 1,500 clones; around 89% occur a single time. Together, the top ten hold 3% to 4.5% of the sample.

The germline V gene encodes CDR1 ENHRY and CDR2 SYGVKD. The CDR3 runs 13 residues from the cysteine to the phenylalanine. The entry retains the CDR3 DNA only, 39 bases that are in frame from base 1. Trimming takes 3 bases from V and 1 base from J, and the germline ends sit 6 bases apart. The chain is encoded by TRBV10-3 joined to TRBJ1-1; the D gene is perhaps TRBD1, from 5 matching bases. This sequence was found in a human donor with non-small cell lung cancer. The sequenced sample consisted of lung tumor tissue. CDR3 protein: CAISDDRNTEAFF. The DNA sequence is given as TGTGCCATCAGTGATGACAGGAACACTGAAGCTTTCTTT.